The clone carrying this TCR beta chain was recorded a few times. Its antigen is unknown. Time point defined: blood at routine non-recurrence follow-up after resection. Sequencing was performed on whole RNA extracted from tumor and nontumor lung tissue, or from frozen PBMC, and the material was left unsorted. Each CDR3 protein gets one entry after TCRdb re-called the 5' RACE reads with MiXCR. The sample consists of 20,000 to 30,000 distinct CDR3 sequences, roughly 6% of them appearing once. The CDR3 contains 11 residues. Germline-derived CDR1 and CDR2 are MNHEY and SVGAGI. V lost 7 bases and J 2 bases, leaving 2 bases between the germline ends. The data were obtained in a study of spatial heterogeneity in lung cancer. Study-level information: Samples came from 72 TRACERx patients with untreated early-stage lung cancer. Those follow-up PBMC samples that were available underwent sequencing, at a median interval of roughly two years following resection. Whole-study findings and limits: The appearance of ubiquitous expanded tumor TCRs in blood was greater at resection than follow-up.

This sequence was found in a male donor with early-stage non-small cell lung cancer. The V call is TRBV6-5, the J call TRBJ2-2; D call uncertain. Sequenced here: PBMCs, sampled at follow-up. The CDR3 here is CASTNTGELFF. The CDR3 bases are TGTGCCAGCACTAACACCGGGGAGCTGTTTTTT.